This T cell receptor (beta chain) was documented in a study of T cell responses to AZD1222 COVID-19 vaccine. Sequencing used immunoSEQ multiplex PCR; TCRdb keeps in-frame clones, though not all of them. The table has fewer than 130,000 clones, less than 95% seen once. Second-dose timings of about 4 or about 12 weeks were pooled. Study-wide points: Mapped onto spike, vaccine-associated CD4 TCRs spanned it and were dominant at 160-218 and 743-854. Most donors were white British and more were female, and clonal diversity was possibly underestimated. None of the repertoires were sampled until the peak T cell response had passed.

For this clone: Antigen: not known.

This CDR3 is built from 13 residues. V was shortened by 2 bases and J by 5 bases, with 10 bases between the two germline ends. The source was peripheral blood, collected 28 days after the second AZD1222 dose. The V gene is TRBV12-3 or TRBV12-4, the J gene TRBJ2-7; D uncertain. This TCR was sampled from an adult who received the AZD1222 COVID-19 vaccine. The CDR3 loop reads CASSLNRWNEQYF. CDR3 coding DNA: TGTGCCAGCAGTTTAAATCGGTGGAACGAGCAGTACTTC.